A selection of T cell receptor beta chains follows, all from one sample in a study of T cell changes during pregnancy in multiple sclerosis. Sequencing used immunoSEQ multiplex PCR; TCRdb keeps in-frame clones, though not all of them. Of tens of thousands of clones listed, about 90% are singletons. Source: CD4+ T cells from peripheral blood mononuclear cells, taken after pregnancy. These receptors came from a female donor with multiple sclerosis, enrolled in a pregnancy study. CDR3s include the opening cysteine and the closing phenylalanine or tryptophan. A D gene is named only where the DNA matches it firmly. Not every row has a clone size; where given, it reads once, few, many or a size class.

D: TRBD1
V: TRBV27
size: -
J: TRBJ1-2
DNA: TGTGCCAGCAGGAACCCGGGACAGGGGGTGCGTGGCTACACCTTC
CDR3: CASRNPGQGVRGYTF

D: TRBD2
V: TRBV14
size: -
J: TRBJ2-2
DNA: TGTGCCAGCAGCCAACCCTCACTAGCGGGGATGAACACCGGGGAGCTGTTTTTT
CDR3: CASSQPSLAGMNTGELFF

D: -
V: TRBV10-1
size: once
J: TRBJ1-3
DNA: TGCGCCAGCAGTGAGTTGAGGGAAAACGGAAACACCATATATTTT
CDR3: CASSELRENGNTIYF

D: TRBD2
V: TRBV7-2
size: -
J: TRBJ2-1
DNA: TGTGCCAGCAGCTTGGGACTAGGCAGGGCCTATGAGCAGTTCTTC
CDR3: CASSLGLGRAYEQFF

D: -
V: TRBV11-1
size: -
J: TRBJ1-1
DNA: TGTGCCAGCAGCTTAGTATGGGGGCATGACACTGAAGCTTTCTTT
CDR3: CASSLVWGHDTEAFF

D: TRBD1
V: TRBV14
size: -
J: TRBJ1-1
DNA: TGTGCCAGCAGCATCGGACAGGGGATTACTGAAGCTTTCTTT
CDR3: CASSIGQGITEAFF

D: -
V: TRBV7-9
size: -
J: TRBJ2-3
DNA: TGTGCCAGCGAGGCCAAAGATACGCAGTATTTT
CDR3: CASEAKDTQYF

D: -
V: TRBV19
size: -
J: TRBJ2-3
DNA: TGTGCCAGTAGTTCCCAGGGACTGTCGACGCAGTATTTT
CDR3: CASSSQGLSTQYF

D: TRBD2
V: TRBV7-6
size: -
J: TRBJ2-2
DNA: TGTGCCAGCAGCCTTCTAGCGGGGGGGCCTGTCGGGGAGCTGTTTTTT
CDR3: CASSLLAGGPVGELFF

D: TRBD1
V: TRBV6-1
size: -
J: TRBJ2-5
DNA: TGTGCCAGCAGTGCGGACAGGGGGCCGGGAGAGACCCAGTACTTC
CDR3: CASSADRGPGETQYF

D: -
V: TRBV6-1
size: -
J: TRBJ1-5
DNA: TGTGCCAGCAGTGCAGGGGGCAATCAGCCCCAGCATTTT
CDR3: CASSAGGNQPQHF

D: -
V: TRBV30
size: -
J: TRBJ1-3
DNA: TGTGCCTGTAGTCCCCCCCGCCCGGGTGGAAACACCATATATTTT
CDR3: CACSPPRPGGNTIYF

D: TRBD1
V: TRBV18
size: -
J: TRBJ2-5
DNA: TGTGCCAGCGGACGAGGACAGGGAGGTGAGACCCAGTACTTC
CDR3: CASGRGQGGETQYF

D: -
V: TRBV6-5
size: -
J: TRBJ2-5
DNA: TGTGCCAGCAGTTACCGACCGGGACTTCAAGAGACCCAGTACTTC
CDR3: CASSYRPGLQETQYF

D: -
V: TRBV9
size: -
J: TRBJ2-3
DNA: TGTGCCAGCAGCTCAGTTGGTACAAATACGCAGTATTTT
CDR3: CASSSVGTNTQYF

D: TRBD1
V: TRBV18
size: -
J: TRBJ1-6
DNA: TGTGCCAGCTCACCACTACAGGGGGAAAATTCACCCCTCCACTTT
CDR3: CASSPLQGENSPLHF

D: TRBD1
V: TRBV19
size: once
J: TRBJ1-6
DNA: TGTGCCAGTGCCTTTACGGGACAGGGGACTTCACCCCTCCACTTT
CDR3: CASAFTGQGTSPLHF

D: -
V: TRBV29-1
size: -
J: TRBJ2-7
DNA: TGCAGCGCTTGGGCCCCTCGTGGGCAGTACTTC
CDR3: CSAWAPRGQYF

D: -
V: TRBV10-3
size: -
J: TRBJ1-2
DNA: TGTGCCATCAGTGACGACGGAGCTTATGGCTACACCTTC
CDR3: CAISDDGAYGYTF

D: TRBD2
V: TRBV7-3
size: -
J: TRBJ2-1
DNA: TGTGCCAGCAGCTTAGGACTAGGGGCCTACAATGAGCAGTTCTTC
CDR3: CASSLGLGAYNEQFF

D: TRBD1
V: TRBV5-5
size: once
J: TRBJ1-2
DNA: TGTGCCAGCAGCCCCGGGACAGTTTCCTATGGCTACACCTTC
CDR3: CASSPGTVSYGYTF

D: -
V: TRBV5-1
size: -
J: TRBJ1-1
DNA: TGCGCCAGCAGCCCGCGGACCCGGAGCGGTAAAACTGAAGCTTTCTTT
CDR3: CASSPRTRSGKTEAFF

D: -
V: TRBV15
size: -
J: TRBJ1-1
DNA: TGTGCCACCAGCAGAGATTTCGGGGTGAACACTGAAGCTTTCTTT
CDR3: CATSRDFGVNTEAFF